This TCR beta chain was sequenced for a study of cytomegalovirus exposure and HLA in healthy donors. PCR primers comprised 60 Vbeta and 13 Jbeta primers. Repertoires were generated with immunoSEQ multiplex PCR, while TCRdb's copy carries only in-frame clones and drops some. The sample lists about 100,000 clones, about three quarters seen once, with approximately 5.3% in the top ten. Whole-study findings and limits: The Asian-associated ancestry cluster reportedly had fewer N-insertions than the approximately 670-donor mean in a later analysis. There was a cluster of highly shared sequence variants that was likely a sequencing artifact. Earlier analysis yielded a pattern in which most TCR beta V segments were productive about 90% or about 30% of the time.

This clone was detected a few times. What it binds is unknown. The CDR3 runs to 15 residues. J gave up 5 bases and V 0 bases, and 4 bases lay outside the gene matches. Germline V CDR1 and CDR2: SGHRS, YFSETQ. The gene calls are TRBV5-1 and TRBJ1-4; 7 bases line up with TRBD1. This sequence originates from a female donor in good health and CMV-seropositive. The sample comprised PBMCs. The CDR3 DNA is TGCGCCAGCAGCTTGGGTAGGGGACAGAATGAAAAACTGTTTTTT. It codes for CASSLGRGQNEKLFF.